The source of this T cell receptor beta chain is a study of monozygotic twins with inflammatory bowel disease (dated by TCRdb to the late 2010s). In terms of the full investigation: In total, 28 monozygotic twin pairs made up the full study: 19 Danish pairs, all IBD-discordant, plus nine German pairs, of which four were IBD-concordant and five were IBD-discordant. Within discordant pairs, disease-associated traits were sought mainly by comparing IBD patients with their genetically identical healthy co-twins. Each individual had, on average, about 151 000 unique TCRalpha sequences and 181 000 unique TCRbeta sequences available for analysis. Findings and caveats that apply to the study as a whole: Because patients received different immunosuppressive treatments, the repertoires may have picked up extra background noise and variability between individuals. The results gave no support for a single strong signal or clonotype linked to IBD. Fewer clonotypes were shared with other individuals by IBD patients than by healthy twins, most markedly in patients showing signs of disease activity. Measured by the inverse Simpson index, TCRbeta repertoire diversity was lower in IBD patients than in their healthy co-twins. Repertoire similarity did not differ between concordant and discordant twins, possibly due to limited statistical power. Different T cell subtypes could not be distinguished in the analysis.

Its CDR3 holds 12 amino acids, cysteine through phenylalanine. No DNA sequence is on record. Based on the germline V gene (reference sequence), the CDR1 and CDR2 sequences are LNHDA and SQIVND. As for this clonotype: Its antigen target is currently unknown.

An approximately 2.5 ml peripheral blood sample was drawn into PAXgene tubes per donor and stored at -80°C. Without any T cell sorting, total RNA was extracted from whole blood using the PAXgene blood miRNA kit on an automated QIAcube. Peripheral blood from monozygotic twin pairs concordant or discordant for inflammatory bowel disease was subjected to deep TCRalpha and TCRbeta repertoire profiling with unique molecular barcoding. Smoking habits were recorded for all twin pairs, and each individual was classified as a current, former or never smoker. Library creation used 5' RACE. Each TCR library was prepared from about 3.5 ug of total RNA. For each sample, cDNA was synthesized in eight separate reactions using SMARTScribe reverse transcriptase. Unique molecular identifiers containing a 6-nucleotide sample barcode were introduced through template switching during cDNA synthesis. Amplification of TCRalpha and TCRbeta cDNA involved two nested PCRs of 16 and 9 cycles, and each PCR was followed by bead purification. Before amplification, the cDNA was treated with uracil DNA-glycosylase and purified using the QIAquick PCR purification kit. The second PCR added Illumina TruSeq-compatible adapters along with sample-specific barcodes. TapeStation and Qubit were used to check library quality and concentration, and 5 ng of each library was pooled. The pooled libraries were sequenced with 2 x 100 bp reads and custom sequencing primers on an Illumina HiSeq2500 single-index Rapid Run. The original pipeline was this. PCR and sequencing errors were corrected by UMI-based consensus assembly using MiGEC version 1.2.6. V(D)J alignment, clonotype assembly and CDR3 extraction were performed with MiXCR version 2.1.1. To normalise gene usage, clonotype sharing and MAIT/NKT TCR abundance, the analysis used the top 1000, 10 000 and 20 000 clonotypes per sample. Diversity was computed as the inverse Simpson index with the vegan R package after downsampling to 27 000 UMIs. Paired Mann-Whitney U tests were applied to discordant twin pairs, with Benjamini-Hochberg correction for multiple testing. Following TCRdb reprocessing, every CDR3 protein sequence forms one entry, and DNA is not provided. None of the V and J calls come from the authors' own analysis; TCRdb made them. The sample's clone listing holds hundreds of thousands of distinct CDR3 sequences. 5.6% of the sample comes from the top ten.

Here the chain combines TRBV19 and TRBJ1-5. This receptor was taken from a human donor with ulcerative colitis or Crohn's disease, or a healthy co-twin of an affected twin (not recorded which). The sequencing input was blood. The CDR3 protein: CASSILLQPQHF.